A single sample is the source of the 9 T cell receptor beta chains below, sequenced in a study of cytomegalovirus exposure and HLA in healthy donors (dated by TCRdb to between 2016 and 2019). Libraries were prepared through the immunoSEQ multiplex PCR assay. A mixture of 60 forward primers for TCR Vbeta segments and 13 reverse primers for TCR Jbeta segments was used in the multiplex PCR. TCRdb's version of the immuneACCESS table is confined to in-frame rearrangements and falls short of the full clone set. An unresolved V gene accounts for under half of the shortfall where checked; the remainder is of unknown origin. The sample includes just under 95,000 clones, with over 75% observed a single time. The top ten hold less than 9.5% of the sample. Sequencing input: PBMCs. All receptors derive from a man in his fifties or sixties in good health and CMV-seropositive.

The table lists this clone with a few counts. The J gene is TRBJ1-3, the V gene TRBV10-3, with 7 positions matching TRBD1. The V gene end was trimmed by 3 bases and the J gene end by 0 bases; junction bases not matched to a gene: 2. Germline CDR1 is ENHRY and CDR2 is SYGVKD. The CDR3 is made up of 15 amino acids. Here the CDR3 reads CAISDRDSSGNTIYF. Written as DNA, the CDR3 is TGTGCCATCAGTGATCGGGACAGCTCTGGAAACACCATATATTTT.

The J gene is TRBJ2-3, the V gene TRBV29-1, with D tentatively TRBD1 (6 bases). The CDR3 is 16 residues long. V lost 0 bases and J lost 6, with 19 bases in between. Germline values: CDR1 SQVTM, CDR2 ANQGSEA. As DNA, the CDR3 is TGCAGCGTTGAAGATCTGGACGGACAGCCCCTCGATACGCAGTATTTT. Its translation: CSVEDLDGQPLDTQYF.

The chain couples TRBV2 to TRBJ2-2; 9 bases map to TRBD2. Trimming removed 6 bases from V and 8 bases from J; junction bases left unmatched: 13. This CDR3 is 16 amino acids long. Germline lookup yields CDR1 SNHLY and CDR2 FYNNEI. The CDR3 DNA is TGTGCCAGCAGAGCACTAGCGGGCGGGACAAGGGGGGAGCTGTTTTTT. Residues: CASRALAGGTRGELFF.

The chain joins TRBV6-5 to TRBJ1-5, with 9 bases matching TRBD1. The V gene's germline CDR1 is MNHEY and CDR2 SVGAGI. This CDR3 contains 15 residues. After removal of 0 bases from V and 6 bases from J, the junction contained 3 bases not matched to a gene. In nucleotides, the CDR3 is TGTGCCAGCAGTTACTCTCGACAGGGGGGTCAGCCCCAGCATTTT. This translates into CASSYSRQGGQPQHF.

This chain links TRBV28 with TRBJ1-5; D is perhaps TRBD1 (6 bases). With 1 base removed from V and 7 bases from J, the gap between germline ends came to 14 bases. The CDR3 contains 15 residues. The V gene's germline CDR1 is MDHEN and CDR2 SYDVKM. CDR3 DNA sequence: TGTGCCAGCAGTTTATCGTCAGGGGCTTGGCAGCCCCAGCATTTT. As protein: CASSLSSGAWQPQHF.

The V call is TRBV29-1, the J call TRBJ2-6; TRBD1 might be the D (5 bases). CDR1 is SQVTM and CDR2 is ANQGSEA in the germline V gene. The CDR3 runs to 14 residues. V lost 6 bases to trimming and J lost 0 bases, with 9 bases between them. The CDR3 bases are TGCAGCGTCGTGACAGCCTCTGGGGCCAACGTCCTGACTTTC. Protein sequence: CSVVTASGANVLTF.

V usage is TRBV19 and J usage is TRBJ1-4, with TRBD1 as a possible D gene (5 bases). The germline V and J ends were trimmed by 9 bases and 3 bases, with 20 bases remaining between them. There are 16 residues in the CDR3. The V gene's germline CDR1 is LNHDA and CDR2 SQIVND (reference sequence). The CDR3 sequence: CARSPDIRKSNEKLFF. CDR3 nucleotide sequence: TGTGCCAGGAGCCCGGACATCCGGAAATCTAATGAAAAACTGTTTTTT. Together with reference TRBV19 and TRBJ1-4, the CDR3 gives the full variable domain: DGGITQSPKYLFRKEGQNVTLSCEQNLNHDAMYWYRQDPGQGLRLIYYSQIVNDFQKGDIAEGYSVSREKKESFPLTVTSAQKNPTAFYLCARSPDIRKSNEKLFFGSGTQLSVL.

This clone was detected only once. The chain has TRBV5-4 and TRBJ2-5; D is perhaps TRBD2 (6 bases). The CDR3 runs to 14 residues. The germline CDR1 and CDR2 sequences are SGHNT and YYREEE (reference sequence). V lost 5 bases and J lost 5, with 16 bases in between. CDR3: CASSHKTGEETQYF. The CDR3 DNA reads TGTGCCAGCAGTCATAAGACGGGGGAGGAGACCCAGTACTTC.

This chain connects TRBV27 to TRBJ2-1; TRBD2 is a possible D gene (6 bases). CDR1 is MNHEY and CDR2 is SMNVEV in the germline V gene (reference sequence). The CDR3 loop spans 16 amino acids. V lost 6 bases, J lost 7 bases, and 22 bases lay in between. The CDR3 sequence: CASSALRDSYFNEQFF. The CDR3 DNA is TGTGCCAGCAGCGCCCTCCGGGACTCCTACTTTAATGAGCAGTTCTTC.